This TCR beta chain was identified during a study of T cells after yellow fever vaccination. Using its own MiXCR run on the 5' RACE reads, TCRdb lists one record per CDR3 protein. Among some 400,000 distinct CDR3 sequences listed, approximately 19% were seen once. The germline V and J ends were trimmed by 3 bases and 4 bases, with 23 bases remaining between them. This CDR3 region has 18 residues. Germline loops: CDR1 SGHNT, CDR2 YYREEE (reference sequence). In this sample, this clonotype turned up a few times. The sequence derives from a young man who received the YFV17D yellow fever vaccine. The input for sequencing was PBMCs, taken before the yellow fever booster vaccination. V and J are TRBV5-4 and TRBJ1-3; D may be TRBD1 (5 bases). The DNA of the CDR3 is TGTGCCAGCAGCTCCTCCCCGCAGGGAGTTCTTGAGGGAAACACCATATATTTT. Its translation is CASSSSPQGVLEGNTIYF.